One sample yielded the 20 T cell receptor beta chains listed below, sequenced in a study of blood T cell repertoires in COVID-19. Clones were read by immunoSEQ multiplex PCR, and TCRdb kept only the in-frame ones, dropping some. This table has a few hundred thousand clones, approximately 79% appearing once. The sequencing sample was made of PBMCs or T cells enriched from blood (not recorded which). The receptors stem from a man between 25 and 39 years old with acute COVID-19.

The rearrangement links TRBV19 to TRBJ1-3; D may be TRBD1 (5 bases). Per the germline V gene, CDR1 is LNHDA and CDR2 is SQIVND (reference sequence). V was pared by 2 bases and J by 2 bases, with 10 bases between. CDR3 length equals 15 residues. The CDR3 DNA is TGTGCCAGTAGTATAACAGGTAGCCCTGGAAACACCATATATTTT. This translates into CASSITGSPGNTIYF.

The chain has TRBV11-2 and TRBJ1-2, with D tentatively TRBD1 (5 bases). Germline CDR1 and CDR2: SGHAT and FQNNGV. The germline V and J ends were trimmed by 5 bases and 4 bases, with 11 bases remaining between them. The CDR3 spans 13 residues. The CDR3 is CASSQGAFYGYTF. The DNA for the CDR3 is TGTGCCAGCAGCCAAGGGGCCTTCTATGGCTACACCTTC.

The V gene is TRBV10-2, the J gene TRBJ2-2, with 7 nucleotides matching TRBD2. CDR1 and CDR2 (germline): WSHSY, SAAADI. The J segment lost 4 bases and the V segment lost 2 bases, leaving 7 bases of the junction unmatched. The CDR3 sequence is 16 residues long. CDR3 protein: CASSETQRGFTGELFF. The CDR3 DNA follows: TGCGCCAGCAGTGAGACCCAGCGGGGATTCACCGGGGAGCTGTTTTTT.

The gene calls are TRBV6-5 and TRBJ2-7; the match to TRBD2 covers 11 bases. Germline CDR1 reads MNHEY; CDR2 reads SVGAGI. V lost 5 bases to trimming and J lost 3 bases; unmatched junction nucleotides: 6. The CDR3 sequence is 15 residues long. The CDR3 spells CASSRGTSGNYEQYV. CDR3 coding DNA: TGTGCCAGCAGTCGCGGGACTAGCGGAAACTACGAGCAGTACGTC.

On this clone: Relative to the germline gene, one junction end is altered; a read error may explain this. The V gene is TRBV5-1, the J gene TRBJ2-3, with 10 bases identical to TRBD2. Looked up from germline, CDR1 is SGHRS and CDR2 is YFSETQ. CDR3 length: 16 amino acids. The CDR3 bases are TGTGCCAGCAGCCCGTCAGCGGGAGGGCCGACAGATACGCAGTATTTT. Translation gives CASSPSAGGPTDTQYF. Full variable domain (remainder filled in from reference TRBV5-1 and TRBJ2-3): KAGVTQTPRYLIKTRGQQVTLSCSPISGHRSVSWYQQTPGQGLQFLFEYFSETQRNKGNFPGRFSGRQFSNSRSEMNVSTLELGDSALYLCASSPSAGGPTDTQYFGPGTRLTVL.

This clone appeared once. The chain links TRBV24-1 to TRBJ2-5; 11 bases align to TRBD2. The length of the CDR3 is 15 residues. The junction had 5 bases not matched to a gene; V was cut back by 4 bases and J by 5 bases. Germline CDR1 is KGHDR and CDR2 is SFDVKD. CDR3 sequence reads: CATSDVTSGTETQYF. The CDR3, as DNA: TGTGCCACCAGTGACGTGACTAGCGGGACGGAGACCCAGTACTTC.

This clone has a handful of counts. The chain employs TRBV2 and TRBJ2-2; 7 bases are shared with TRBD1. The CDR3 has 17 residues. Per germline, CDR1 SNHLY and CDR2 FYNNEI. Trimming at V came to 1 base and at J to 7 bases, leaving 12 bases not matched to a gene. CDR3 sequence (DNA): TGTGCCAGCAGTGAAGTGGGGGACAGTGAAGGTATCGGGGAGCTGTTTTTT. It is translated as CASSEVGDSEGIGELFF.

The J gene is TRBJ1-2, the V gene TRBV10-3; TRBD1 aligns across 10 bases. CDR1 ENHRY and CDR2 SYGVKD come from the germline V gene. The CDR3 is made up of 14 amino acids. V shed 8 bases, J shed 2 bases, and the junction held 5 bases outside the gene matches. The CDR3 protein is CAIGGQGRNYGYTF. In DNA, the CDR3 is TGTGCCATCGGGGGACAGGGGCGGAACTATGGCTACACCTTC.

This chain joins TRBV28 and TRBJ2-3; 7 bases agree with TRBD1. The CDR3 covers 15 residues. Trimming at V came to 5 bases and at J to 3 bases, leaving 8 bases not matched to a gene. Germline CDR1 MDHEN, CDR2 SYDVKM. Here the CDR3 DNA reads TGTGCCAGCAGTATACAGGGGATAAGGACAGATACGCAGTATTTT. Protein product: CASSIQGIRTDTQYF.

This clone occurred once. The J gene is TRBJ1-2, the V gene TRBV9; no firm D call. The CDR3 loop spans 16 amino acids. The V end lost 4 bases, the J end lost 1 base, and 17 bases lay between the germline ends. Germline CDR1 and CDR2: SGDLS and YYNGEE. The CDR3 here is CASSPHHSGLNYGYTF. CDR3 nucleotides: TGTGCCAGCAGCCCCCACCACAGTGGGCTTAACTATGGCTACACCTTC.

For the CDR3, the DNA is TGTGCCAGCAGCCCTCGGTTTGGGCACACTGAAGCTTTCTTT. Translating gives CASSPRFGHTEAFF. The V gene is TRBV9, the J gene TRBJ1-1; D remains ambiguous. The CDR3 covers 14 residues. The germline V gene has CDR1 SGDLS and CDR2 YYNGEE. Trimming left V 4 bases short and J 3 bases short, with 13 bases between.

The chain is built from TRBV9 and TRBJ1-5, with D uncertain. Trimming removed 1 base from V and 7 bases from J, with 9 bases in between. The length of the CDR3 is 13 residues. CDR1 and CDR2 (germline): SGDLS, YYNGEE. The CDR3 DNA follows: TGTGCCAGCAGCGTATCCACCGGGCAGCCCCAGCATTTT. Translation: CASSVSTGQPQHF.

This chain joins TRBV2 and TRBJ2-3; TRBD1 aligns across 7 bases. The CDR3 spans 16 residues. After removal of 8 bases from V and 4 bases from J, the junction contained 15 bases not matched to a gene. Germline CDR1 is SNHLY and CDR2 is FYNNEI. Written as DNA, the CDR3 is TGTGCCAGCGCACTCGAAACAGGGGAAGGGGCAGATACGCAGTATTTT. Protein: CASALETGEGADTQYF.

CDR3 amino acids: CATSRVRLAGVSITYEQYV. CDR3 DNA sequence: TGTGCCACCAGCAGAGTCCGACTAGCGGGAGTGTCGATCACCTACGAGCAGTACGTC. The genes are TRBV15 and TRBJ2-7; TRBD2 agrees at 12 bases. The CDR3 runs to 19 residues. The trim removed 1 base at V and 2 bases at J, leaving 12 bases unmatched. CDR1 LNHNV and CDR2 YYDKDF come from the germline V gene (reference sequence).

The chain uses TRBV27 and TRBJ2-1; no clear D. The CDR3 is 15 amino acids. Trimming left V 3 bases short and J 1 base short, with 10 bases between. Germline V lookup: CDR1 MNHEY, CDR2 SMNVEV (reference sequence). The CDR3 here is CASSFLAASYNEQFF. CDR3 sequence (DNA): TGTGCCAGCAGTTTTCTCGCGGCTTCCTACAATGAGCAGTTCTTC.

The CDR3 nucleotides are TGCACCATGTTATCGGGAAGTGATGGCTACACCTTC. It specifies CTMLSGSDGYTF. The chain links TRBV29-1 to TRBJ1-2; D gene ambiguous. The CDR3 extends over 12 amino acids. CDR1 SQVTM and CDR2 ANQGSEA come from the germline V gene. Using reference TRBV29-1 and TRBJ1-2 for the parts outside the CDR3, the full variable domain is SAVISQKPSRDICQRGTSLTIQCQVDSQVTMMFWYRQQPGQSLTLIATANQGSEATYESGFVIDKFPISRPNLTFSTLTVSNMSPEDSSIYLCTMLSGSDGYTFGSGTRLTVV.

This sequence joins TRBV3-1 (or the pseudogene TRBV3-2) and TRBJ2-7; 13 bases match TRBD2. The CDR3 sequence is 13 residues long. The germline gives CDR1 LGHDT, CDR2 YNNKEL (reference sequence). CDR3 protein: CASSPTPGLAGSV. The DNA of the CDR3 is TGTGCCAGCAGCCCTACCCCGGGACTAGCGGGATCCGTC.

This chain joins TRBV28 and TRBJ2-7; D unresolved. The germline V gene encodes CDR1 MDHEN and CDR2 SYDVKM. Trimming cost V 7 bases and J 0 bases, with 10 bases left between them. This CDR3 is built from 13 residues. Here the CDR3 reads CASKQHNSYEQYV. In nucleotides, the CDR3 is TGTGCCAGCAAACAACACAACTCCTACGAGCAGTACGTC.

This clone was seen repeatedly, ten times or more. This chain joins TRBV12-3 or TRBV12-4 and TRBJ2-1; no clear D gene. V lost 3 bases, J lost 8 bases, and 11 bases lay in between. The CDR3 extends over 13 amino acids. The CDR3 loop is CASSLRQSDEQFF. The CDR3 coding sequence is TGTGCCAGCAGTTTGAGGCAGTCGGATGAGCAGTTCTTC.

This chain joins TRBV18 and TRBJ1-5; maybe TRBD1 (5 bases). With 0 bases removed from V and 2 bases from J, the gap between germline ends came to 11 bases. CDR1 and CDR2 (germline): KGHSH, LQKENI. The length of the CDR3 is 16 residues. In nucleotides, the CDR3 is TGTGCCAGCTCACCACCCGGGGGTAACGGCAATCAGCCCCAGCATTTT. Its protein is CASSPPGGNGNQPQHF.